A single sample is the source of the 9 T cell receptor beta chains below, sequenced in a study of technical replicates of blood from several donors. Measured with immunoSEQ multiplex PCR; TCRdb has only the in-frame clones, and not every one. The repertoire holds 45,000 to 60,000 clones, 91% seen once, with about 3.8% in the top ten. The sample comprised PBMCs. These TCRs come from a human donor in good health. Some clones in this sample may be carry-over from other donors' samples.

The chain carries TRBV7-2 and TRBJ2-1; the match to TRBD2 covers 8 bases. The CDR3 runs to 15 residues. After removal of 7 bases from V and 4 bases from J, the junction contained 9 bases not matched to a gene. Germline CDR1 is SGHTA and CDR2 is FQGNSA. This chain's CDR3 is CASIQRGGRYNEQFF. CDR3 DNA: TGTGCCAGCATCCAACGGGGCGGGAGGTACAATGAGCAGTTCTTC.

The chain carries TRBV7-9 and TRBJ2-5, with D perhaps matching TRBD2 (5 bases). Between the trimmed V and J ends, which lost 6 bases and 5 bases, there was a span of 10 bases. Germline CDR1 SEHNR, CDR2 FQNEAQ (reference sequence). The CDR3 contains 12 residues. The CDR3 coding sequence is TGTGCCAGCAGACGTACGGGGGAGACCCAGTACTTC. This translates into CASRRTGETQYF.

The chain couples TRBV5-4 to TRBJ1-3; perhaps TRBD1 as D (6 bases). The CDR3 consists of 13 residues. V dropped 4 bases and J dropped 7 bases, with 12 bases sitting between them. Germline values: CDR1 SGHNT, CDR2 YYREEE (reference sequence). The DNA of the CDR3 is TGTGCCAGCAGCCTGGACAGTGTGAACACCATATATTTT. This translates into CASSLDSVNTIYF.

Here the CDR3 DNA reads TGCGCCAGCGGCCAGACTAGCGGGAGATTAGATACGCAGTATTTT. It encodes CASGQTSGRLDTQYF. The chain joins TRBV5-1 to TRBJ2-3; 12 bases are shared with TRBD2. Per the germline V gene, CDR1 is SGHRS and CDR2 is YFSETQ. The CDR3 sequence is 15 residues long. The V segment lost 7 bases and the J segment 5 bases; nucleotides outside the gene matches: 8.

The table lists this clone with a count of one. The J gene is TRBJ2-7, the V gene TRBV6-6; 10 bases match TRBD2. V trimming: 2 bases; J trimming: 2 bases; junction bases outside the gene matches: 3. This CDR3 is built from 15 residues. The germline V gene has CDR1 MNHNY and CDR2 SVGAGI (reference sequence). CDR3 nucleotides: TGTGCCAGCAGTTACGGTAGCGGGGGGACCTACGAGCAGTACTTC. This gives the protein CASSYGSGGTYEQYF.

The chain couples TRBV15 to TRBJ2-3; 12 bases are shared with TRBD2. The CDR3 contains 17 residues. Germline CDR1 LNHNV, CDR2 YYDKDF (reference sequence). V dropped 5 bases and J dropped 5; count of bases not matched to a gene: 11. The CDR3 DNA sequence: TGTGCCACCAGCGGCTGGACTAGCGGGATTGCCGGAGATACGCAGTATTTT. Its translation: CATSGWTSGIAGDTQYF.

This clone occurred once. V usage is TRBV27 and J usage is TRBJ1-1; D unresolved. V gave up 2 bases and J gave up 4 bases, with 11 bases separating them. The germline gives CDR1 MNHEY, CDR2 SMNVEV (reference sequence). The CDR3 consists of 14 residues. CDR3 coding DNA: TGTGCCAGCAGTTTAAGGGAGTGGGGCACTGAAGCTTTCTTT. It codes for CASSLREWGTEAFF.

The chain couples TRBV6-1 to TRBJ2-1, with 9 bases aligning to TRBD2. Trimming at V came to 7 bases and at J to 8 bases, leaving 9 bases not matched to a gene. Germline V gene sequence: CDR1 MNHNS, CDR2 SASEGT. The CDR3 runs 14 residues. CDR3 bases: TGTGCCAGCACCTTGGGGCGGGAGGGTTATGAGCAGTTCTTC. This sequence encodes CASTLGREGYEQFF.

The CDR3 protein is CASSPLTGGNGYTF. The CDR3, as DNA: TGTGCCAGCAGCCCTTTGACAGGGGGCAATGGCTACACCTTC. This chain connects TRBV6-1 to TRBJ1-2; 10 bases fit TRBD1. CDR3 size: 14 residues. CDR1 and CDR2 (germline): MNHNS, SASEGT. J was trimmed by 6 bases and V by 6 bases; bases with no gene match: 7.